A single sample is the source of the 23 T cell receptor beta chains below, sequenced in a study of blood T cell repertoires in COVID-19. Method: immunoSEQ multiplex PCR; TCRdb's copy keeps in-frame clones and lacks some. Of roughly 210,000 clones in the sample, roughly 80% were seen once. Sequences were obtained from peripheral blood. The receptors derive from a woman older than 75 with COVID-19, enrolled during active disease.

The chain links TRBV27 to TRBJ1-2; tentatively, D is TRBD1 (6 bases). The V gene's germline CDR1 is MNHEY and CDR2 SMNVEV (reference sequence). Trimming shortened V by 0 bases and J by 4 bases, and 12 bases separated the two germline ends. The CDR3 is 15 residues long. The CDR3 DNA follows: TGTGCCAGCAGTTTATCCGGGGGGGGCGGCTATGGCTACACCTTC. It encodes CASSLSGGGGYGYTF.

V gene TRBV7-2 combines with J gene TRBJ1-5; maybe TRBD1 (6 bases). The V and J ends lost 5 bases and 3 bases respectively, with 8 bases between them. CDR3 size: 13 residues. The germline gives CDR1 SGHTA, CDR2 FQGNSA. The CDR3, as DNA: TGTGCCAGCAGCGAGGGACACAATCAGCCCCAGCATTTT. It codes for CASSEGHNQPQHF. The variable domain in full, completed from reference TRBV7-2 and TRBJ1-5, reads GAGVSQSPSNKVTEKGKDVELRCDPISGHTALYWYRQSLGQGLEFLIYFQGNSAPDKSGLPSDRFSAERTGGSVSTLTIQRTQQEDSAVYLCASSEGHNQPQHFGDGTRLSIL.

This chain joins TRBV7-2 and TRBJ1-5; D gene unclear. CDR3 length: 14 amino acids. V gave up 6 bases and J gave up 6 bases, with 15 bases separating them. Germline CDR1 and CDR2: SGHTA and FQGNSA. The CDR3: CASSPTPGTQPQHF. As DNA, the CDR3 is TGTGCCAGCAGTCCGACGCCGGGTACTCAGCCCCAGCATTTT.

The V and J genes are TRBV29-1 and TRBJ2-2; 7 bases line up with TRBD2. This CDR3 spans 15 amino acids. CDR1 is SQVTM, CDR2 ANQGSEA, per germline. V dropped 0 bases and J dropped 5; count of bases not matched to a gene: 6. CDR3 sequence: CSVEDTGGFTGELFF. CDR3 in DNA: TGCAGCGTTGAAGATACCGGGGGGTTTACCGGGGAGCTGTTTTTT.

A few counts support this clone. The genes are TRBV19 and TRBJ1-5, with unresolved D. This CDR3 has 14 residues. CDR1 LNHDA and CDR2 SQIVND come from the germline V gene (reference sequence). V dropped 3 bases and J dropped 2 bases, with 8 bases sitting between them. The CDR3: CASSIRQGNQPQHF. The DNA for the CDR3 is TGTGCCAGTAGTATCAGGCAGGGCAATCAGCCCCAGCATTTT.

The rearrangement joins TRBV10-3 to TRBJ1-3; 7 nucleotides align to TRBD1. This CDR3 has 16 residues. CDR1 and CDR2 from the germline V gene are ENHRY and SYGVKD. J gave up 7 bases and V 0 bases, and 9 bases lay outside the gene matches. The CDR3 is CAISESIQGQRNTIYF. The CDR3 DNA follows: TGTGCCATCAGTGAGTCGATTCAGGGACAGCGGAACACCATATATTTT.

This clone showed up just once. V and J are TRBV7-2 and TRBJ2-1; 7 nucleotides align to TRBD2. The V segment lost 3 bases and the J segment 6 bases; nucleotides outside the gene matches: 5. The CDR3 extends over 14 amino acids. The germline V gene has CDR1 SGHTA and CDR2 FQGNSA. CDR3 sequence (DNA): TGTGCCAGCAGCTTGGGACTACCTCCCAATGAGCAGTTCTTC. Translated: CASSLGLPPNEQFF.

The chain recombines TRBV7-2 with TRBJ2-7, with 12 bases that match TRBD2. Trimming took 1 base from V and 3 from J; bases not matched to a gene: 1. The CDR3 runs to 15 residues. From germline, CDR1 is SGHTA and CDR2 FQGNSA. The CDR3 nucleotides read TGTGCCAGCAGCTTAGGACTAGCGGGGGTCTACGAGCAGTACGTC. Residues: CASSLGLAGVYEQYV.

The V and J genes are TRBV20-1 and TRBJ1-2; no firm D call. V was shortened by 4 bases and J by 3 bases, with 6 bases between the two germline ends. The CDR3 contains 11 residues. Germline CDR1 DFQATT, CDR2 SNEGSKA (reference sequence). The DNA of the CDR3 is TGCAGTGCTATAGACTACTATGGCTACACCTTC. It codes for CSAIDYYGYTF.

This chain joins TRBV30 and TRBJ2-1; D perhaps matches TRBD1 (6 bases). The CDR3 consists of 15 residues. V was cut by 2 bases and J by 4 bases, with 15 bases left in between. The germline V gene has CDR1 GTSNPN and CDR2 SVGIG (reference sequence). CDR3 nucleotides: TGTGCCTGGAGTTTTTGGACAGACTCTTACAATGAGCAGTTCTTC. It encodes CAWSFWTDSYNEQFF. The entire variable domain, with the rest obtained from reference TRBV30 and TRBJ2-1, is as follows: SQTIHQWPATLVQPVGSPLSLECTVEGTSNPNLYWYRQAAGRGLQLLFYSVGIGQISSEVPQNLSASRPQDRQFILSSKKLLLSDSGFYLCAWSFWTDSYNEQFFGPGTRLTVL.

The chain combines TRBV3-1 (or the pseudogene TRBV3-2) with TRBJ1-2; D gene ambiguous. The V and J ends lost 8 bases and 6 bases respectively, with 10 bases between them. The CDR3 is 11 amino acids. Germline V gives CDR1 LGHDT, CDR2 YNNKEL (reference sequence). CDR3 bases: TGTGCCAGCTCCCGGAGTCATGGCTACACCTTC. The encoded protein is CASSRSHGYTF.

The rearrangement uses TRBV4-3 and TRBJ2-3; the match to TRBD2 covers 12 bases. Trimming cost V 1 base and J 0 bases; bases outside gene matches: 8. CDR1 and CDR2 from the germline V gene are LGHNA and YSLEER. The CDR3 runs to 19 residues. The CDR3 nucleotides are TGCGCCAGCAGCCAAGGGCTACTAGCGGGGGGTCCTAGCACAGATACGCAGTATTTT. Protein product: CASSQGLLAGGPSTDTQYF.

This clone has only a few counts. This chain links TRBV24-1 with TRBJ1-5; TRBD1 matches 9 bases. CDR1 and CDR2 from the germline V gene are KGHDR and SFDVKD. V trimming: 4 bases; J trimming: 4 bases; junction bases outside the gene matches: 10. CDR3 length equals 17 residues. DNA for the CDR3: TGTGCCACCAGTGACCTGGGGCCGGGACAGGGTAATCAGCCCCAGCATTTT. Its translation is CATSDLGPGQGNQPQHF.

This chain joins TRBV30 and TRBJ2-3; D remains ambiguous. V dropped 0 bases and J dropped 5 bases, with 3 bases sitting between them. The length of the CDR3 is 11 residues. Germline CDR1 reads GTSNPN; CDR2 reads SVGIG (reference sequence). The CDR3 nucleotides are TGTGCCTGGAGTGTACAAGATACGCAGTATTTT. It is translated as CAWSVQDTQYF. The full variable domain, rest sourced from reference TRBV30 and TRBJ2-3, is SQTIHQWPATLVQPVGSPLSLECTVEGTSNPNLYWYRQAAGRGLQLLFYSVGIGQISSEVPQNLSASRPQDRQFILSSKKLLLSDSGFYLCAWSVQDTQYFGPGTRLTVL.

The V gene is TRBV28, the J gene TRBJ2-2, with 8 positions matching TRBD2. This CDR3 is 15 amino acids long. Germline V gene sequence: CDR1 MDHEN, CDR2 SYDVKM. Trimming cost V 5 bases and J 2 bases; bases outside gene matches: 4. The CDR3 region has the DNA TGTGCCAGCAGTCGCGGGGGGTTAAACACCGGGGAGCTGTTTTTT. This encodes CASSRGGLNTGELFF.

The rearrangement joins TRBV11-2 to TRBJ1-5; D gene ambiguous. V gave up 4 bases and J gave up 0 bases, with 10 bases separating them. The germline V gene has CDR1 SGHAT and CDR2 FQNNGV. CDR3 size: 15 residues. The CDR3 bases are TGTGCCAGCAGCTCGGGGTCCCATAGCAATCAGCCCCAGCATTTT. This codes for CASSSGSHSNQPQHF.

This chain uses TRBV6-5 with TRBJ2-3; D is perhaps TRBD1 (6 bases). The V end lost 2 bases, the J end lost 6 bases, and 15 bases lay between the germline ends. The germline CDR1 and CDR2 sequences are MNHEY and SVGAGI. CDR3 length: 15 residues. CDR3 nucleotide sequence: TGTGCCAGCAGTTACGGTACCAGGGGAGCGGATACGCAGTATTTT. Its protein is CASSYGTRGADTQYF.

V and J are TRBV27 and TRBJ2-7; tentative D call: TRBD2 (6 bases). Germline values: CDR1 MNHEY, CDR2 SMNVEV (reference sequence). Trimming removed 7 bases from V and 8 bases from J, with 21 bases in between. The CDR3 sequence is 14 residues long. CDR3 region: CASTRRDGLLKQYF. The CDR3 DNA is TGTGCCAGCACAAGGAGGGACGGCTTATTAAAGCAGTACTTC.

The genes are TRBV28 and TRBJ1-1; 11 bases fit TRBD1. The CDR3 is 15 residues long. Germline CDR1 MDHEN, CDR2 SYDVKM. V lost 9 bases to trimming and J lost 3 bases; unmatched junction nucleotides: 9. The DNA of the CDR3 is TGTGCCAGTTTTGGACAGGGGGCCGGGTACACTGAAGCTTTCTTT. This translates into CASFGQGAGYTEAFF.

The CDR3 spells CAISTTMGNTEAFF. The CDR3 nucleotides read TGTGCCATCAGCACCACTATGGGGAACACTGAAGCTTTCTTT. The chain joins TRBV10-3 to TRBJ1-1, with no clear D. The CDR3 consists of 14 residues. The V gene's germline CDR1 is ENHRY and CDR2 SYGVKD. Deletions cut 6 bases from V and 1 base from J, with 12 bases between.

This clone was observed a few times. The rearrangement joins TRBV15 to TRBJ1-5; D remains unclear. The CDR3 length is 13 residues. Germline CDR1 LNHNV, CDR2 YYDKDF (reference sequence). Trimming took 4 bases from V and 2 from J, leaving 6 bases between them. The CDR3 nucleotides are TGTGCCACCAGCACGCAGGGCAATCAGCCCCAGCATTTT. The encoded protein is CATSTQGNQPQHF.

Only one count was recorded for this clone. The chain carries TRBV15 and TRBJ1-1; D is unresolved. Germline V gene lookup returns CDR1 LNHNV and CDR2 YYDKDF (reference sequence). V dropped 2 bases and J dropped 3 bases, with 13 bases sitting between them. The CDR3 consists of 15 residues. The CDR3 sequence is CATSRRRAGDTEAFF. CDR3 DNA: TGTGCCACCAGCAGAAGGAGGGCAGGCGACACTGAAGCTTTCTTT.

The chain is built from TRBV6-5 and TRBJ1-6, with 7 bases aligning to TRBD1. The V gene end was trimmed by 5 bases and the J gene end by 5 bases; junction bases not matched to a gene: 3. This CDR3 has 14 residues. The germline V gene has CDR1 MNHEY and CDR2 SVGAGI. CDR3 DNA sequence: TGTGCCAGCAGTAGGGGGCGGGATAATTCACCCCTCCACTTT. This gives the protein CASSRGRDNSPLHF.